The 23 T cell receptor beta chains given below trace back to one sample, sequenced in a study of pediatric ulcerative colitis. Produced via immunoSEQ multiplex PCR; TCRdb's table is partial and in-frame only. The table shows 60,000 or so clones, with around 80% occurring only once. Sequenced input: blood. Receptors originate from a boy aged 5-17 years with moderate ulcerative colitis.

CDR3 nucleotides: TGTGCCAGCAGTCGGCACTCATTTAACACTGAAGCTTTCTTT. Its protein is CASSRHSFNTEAFF. The rearrangement links TRBV7-9 to TRBJ1-1; D ambiguous. The CDR3 extends over 14 amino acids. V lost 6 bases and J 2 bases, leaving 13 bases between the germline ends. In germline, CDR1 is SEHNR, CDR2 FQNEAQ (reference sequence).

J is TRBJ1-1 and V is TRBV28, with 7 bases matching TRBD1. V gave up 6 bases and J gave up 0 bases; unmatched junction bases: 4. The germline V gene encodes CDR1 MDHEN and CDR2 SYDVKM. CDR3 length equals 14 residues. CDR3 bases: TGTGCCAGCAGAGGGACAGTGATGAACACTGAAGCTTTCTTT. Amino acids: CASRGTVMNTEAFF.

The CDR3 sequence: CSVEDSPTDTQYF. The CDR3 bases are TGCAGCGTTGAAGACAGCCCCACAGATACGCAGTATTTT. The V and J genes are TRBV29-1 and TRBJ2-3; D call uncertain. The germline V gene has CDR1 SQVTM and CDR2 ANQGSEA. CDR3 size: 13 residues. V lost 0 bases to trimming and J lost 2 bases, with 6 bases between them.

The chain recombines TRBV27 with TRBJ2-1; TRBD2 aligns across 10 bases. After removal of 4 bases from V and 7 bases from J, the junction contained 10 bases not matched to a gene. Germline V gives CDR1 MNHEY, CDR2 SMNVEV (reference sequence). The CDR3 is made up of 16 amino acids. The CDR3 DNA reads TGTGCCAGCAGTTCCCTACCGGGACTAGCGATTAATGAGCAGTTCTTC. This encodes CASSSLPGLAINEQFF.

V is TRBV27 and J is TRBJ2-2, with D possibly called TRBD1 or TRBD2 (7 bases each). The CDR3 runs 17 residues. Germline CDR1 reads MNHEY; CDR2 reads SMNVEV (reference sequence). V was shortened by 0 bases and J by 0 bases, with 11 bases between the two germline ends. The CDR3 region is CASSLSGGGANTGELFF. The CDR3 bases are TGTGCCAGCAGTTTATCGGGAGGGGGCGCGAACACCGGGGAGCTGTTTTTT.

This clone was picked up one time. The CDR3 DNA reads TGTGCCAGCAGCAAAGATGGGGGGACAGGCTTTTTAAATAGCAATCAGCCCCAGCATTTT. Protein sequence: CASSKDGGTGFLNSNQPQHF. The V and J genes are TRBV21-1 and TRBJ1-5; no check of the table's D call, TRBD1, against the DNA was made. TRBV21-1 is reported as a pseudogene. The length of the CDR3 is 20 residues.

The CDR3 loop reads CASSVEGGTGELFF. Here the CDR3 DNA reads TGTGCCAGCAGCGTCGAGGGGGGAACCGGGGAGCTGTTTTTT. The V and J genes are TRBV27 and TRBJ2-2; tentatively, D is TRBD1 or TRBD2 (6 bases each). The V gene's germline CDR1 is MNHEY and CDR2 SMNVEV (reference sequence). The ends were cut back, 6 bases at V and 5 bases at J, with 13 bases in the middle. The CDR3 loop spans 14 amino acids.

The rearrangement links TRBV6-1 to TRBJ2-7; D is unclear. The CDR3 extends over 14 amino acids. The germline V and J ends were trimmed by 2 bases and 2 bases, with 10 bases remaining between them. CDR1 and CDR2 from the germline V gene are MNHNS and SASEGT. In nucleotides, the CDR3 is TGTGCCAGCAGTGAACGGCACACCCCCTACGAGCAGTACTTC. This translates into CASSERHTPYEQYF.

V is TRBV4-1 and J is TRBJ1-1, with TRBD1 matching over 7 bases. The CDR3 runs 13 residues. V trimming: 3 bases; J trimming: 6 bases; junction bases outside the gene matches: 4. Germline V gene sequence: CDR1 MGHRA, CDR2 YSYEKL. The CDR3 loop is CASSHGQEAEAFF. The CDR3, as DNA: TGCGCCAGCAGCCACGGACAGGAAGCTGAAGCTTTCTTT.

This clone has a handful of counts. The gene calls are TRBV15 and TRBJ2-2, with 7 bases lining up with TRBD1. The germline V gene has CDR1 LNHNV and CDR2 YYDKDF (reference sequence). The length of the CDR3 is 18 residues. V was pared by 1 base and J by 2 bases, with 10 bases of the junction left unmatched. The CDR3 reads CATSRATGNFLNTGELFF. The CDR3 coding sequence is TGTGCCACCAGCAGAGCGACAGGGAACTTTCTCAACACCGGGGAGCTGTTTTTT.

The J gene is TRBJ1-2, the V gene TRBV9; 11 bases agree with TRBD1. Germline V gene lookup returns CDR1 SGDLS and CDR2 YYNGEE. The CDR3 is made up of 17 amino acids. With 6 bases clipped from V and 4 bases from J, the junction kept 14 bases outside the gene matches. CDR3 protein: CASTNRDRGSLGYGYTF. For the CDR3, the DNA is TGTGCCAGCACTAACCGGGACAGGGGGTCCCTTGGCTATGGCTACACCTTC.

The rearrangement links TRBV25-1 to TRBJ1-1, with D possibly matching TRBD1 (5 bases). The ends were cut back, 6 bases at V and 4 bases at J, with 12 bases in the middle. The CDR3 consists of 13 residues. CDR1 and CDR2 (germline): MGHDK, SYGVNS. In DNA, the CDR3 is TGTGCCAGCAGCAGGGCTGGGGGCACTGAAGCTTTCTTT. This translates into CASSRAGGTEAFF.

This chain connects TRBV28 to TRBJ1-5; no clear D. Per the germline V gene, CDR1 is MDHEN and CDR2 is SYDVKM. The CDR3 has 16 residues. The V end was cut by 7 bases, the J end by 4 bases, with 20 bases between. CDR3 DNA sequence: TGTGCCAGCACCTCCCCCCTACAAAAAACTAATCAGCCCCAGCATTTT. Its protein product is CASTSPLQKTNQPQHF. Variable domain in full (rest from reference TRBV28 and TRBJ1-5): DVKVTQSSRYLVKRTGEKVFLECVQDMDHENMFWYRQDPGLGLRLIYFSYDVKMKEKGDIPEGYSVSREKKERFSLILESASTNQTSMYLCASTSPLQKTNQPQHFGDGTRLSIL.

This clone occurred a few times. CDR3 loop: CASSLDRGRTEAFF. The CDR3 DNA is TGTGCCAGCAGTTTGGACAGGGGGCGGACTGAAGCTTTCTTT. The gene calls are TRBV27 and TRBJ1-1; 11 bases align to TRBD1. Trimming took 3 bases from V and 5 from J; bases not matched to a gene: 2. Germline V gene sequence: CDR1 MNHEY, CDR2 SMNVEV (reference sequence). This CDR3 spans 14 amino acids.

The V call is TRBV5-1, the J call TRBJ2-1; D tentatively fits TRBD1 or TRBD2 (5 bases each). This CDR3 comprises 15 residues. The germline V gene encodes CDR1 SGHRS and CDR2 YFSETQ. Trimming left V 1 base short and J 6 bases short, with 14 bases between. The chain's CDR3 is CASSLWSGSGNEQFF. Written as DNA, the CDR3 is TGCGCCAGCAGCTTGTGGTCAGGGAGTGGCAATGAGCAGTTCTTC.

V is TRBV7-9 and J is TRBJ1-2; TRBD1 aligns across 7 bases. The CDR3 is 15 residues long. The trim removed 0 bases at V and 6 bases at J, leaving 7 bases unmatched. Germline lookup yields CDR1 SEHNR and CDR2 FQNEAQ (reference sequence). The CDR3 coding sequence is TGTGCCAGCAGCTTAGCCCGACAGGGTTCGAATGGCTACACCTTC. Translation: CASSLARQGSNGYTF.

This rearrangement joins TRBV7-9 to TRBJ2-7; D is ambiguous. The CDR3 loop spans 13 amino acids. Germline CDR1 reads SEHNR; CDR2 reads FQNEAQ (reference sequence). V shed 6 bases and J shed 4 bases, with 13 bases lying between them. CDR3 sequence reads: CASSSPSSYEQYF. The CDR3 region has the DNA TGTGCCAGCAGTTCGCCGTCTTCTTACGAGCAGTACTTC. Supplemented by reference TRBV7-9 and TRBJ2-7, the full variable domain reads DTGVSQNPRHKITKRGQNVTFRCDPISEHNRLYWYRQTLGQGPEFLTYFQNEAQLEKSRLLSDRFSAERPKGSFSTLEIQRTEQGDSAMYLCASSSPSSYEQYFGPGTRLTVT.

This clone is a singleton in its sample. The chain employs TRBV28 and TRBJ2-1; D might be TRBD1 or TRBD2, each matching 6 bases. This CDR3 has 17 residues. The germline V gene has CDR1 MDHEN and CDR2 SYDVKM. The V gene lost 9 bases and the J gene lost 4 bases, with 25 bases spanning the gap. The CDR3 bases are TGTGCCAGTCGGTGGAGGGGGGTATCGGTCATTTACAATGAGCAGTTCTTC. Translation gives CASRWRGVSVIYNEQFF. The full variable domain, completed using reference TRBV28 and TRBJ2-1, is DVKVTQSSRYLVKRTGEKVFLECVQDMDHENMFWYRQDPGLGLRLIYFSYDVKMKEKGDIPEGYSVSREKKERFSLILESASTNQTSMYLCASRWRGVSVIYNEQFFGPGTRLTVL.

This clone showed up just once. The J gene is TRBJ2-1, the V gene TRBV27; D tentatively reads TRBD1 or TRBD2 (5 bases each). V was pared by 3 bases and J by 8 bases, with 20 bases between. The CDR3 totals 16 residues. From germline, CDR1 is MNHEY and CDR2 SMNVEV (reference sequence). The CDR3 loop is CASSLRGARRVDEQFF. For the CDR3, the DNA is TGTGCCAGCAGTTTGAGAGGGGCTCGGAGAGTGGATGAGCAGTTCTTC.

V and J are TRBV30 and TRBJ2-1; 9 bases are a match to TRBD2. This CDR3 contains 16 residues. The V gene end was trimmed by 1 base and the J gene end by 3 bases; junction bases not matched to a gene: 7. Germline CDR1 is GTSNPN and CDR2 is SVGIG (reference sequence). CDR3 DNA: TGTGCCTGGAGTGAAGCTTGGCGGGAGGGCTACAATGAGCAGTTCTTC. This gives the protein CAWSEAWREGYNEQFF.

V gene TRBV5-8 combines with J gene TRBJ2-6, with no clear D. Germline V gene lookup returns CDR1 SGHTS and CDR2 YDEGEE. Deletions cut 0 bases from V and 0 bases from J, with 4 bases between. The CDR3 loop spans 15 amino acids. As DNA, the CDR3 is TGTGCCAGCAGCTTGGGGATCTCTGGGGCCAACGTCCTGACTTTC. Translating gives CASSLGISGANVLTF.

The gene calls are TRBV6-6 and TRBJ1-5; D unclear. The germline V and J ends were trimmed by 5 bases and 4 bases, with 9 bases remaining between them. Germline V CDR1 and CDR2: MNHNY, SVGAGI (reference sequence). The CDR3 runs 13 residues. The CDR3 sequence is CASSKVGNQPQHF. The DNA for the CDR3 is TGTGCCAGCAGTAAGGTAGGGAATCAGCCCCAGCATTTT.

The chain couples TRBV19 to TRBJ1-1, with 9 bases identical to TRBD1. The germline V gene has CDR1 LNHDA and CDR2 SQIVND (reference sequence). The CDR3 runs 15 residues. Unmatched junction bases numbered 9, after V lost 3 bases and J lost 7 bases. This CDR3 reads CASSILGTGGGEAFF. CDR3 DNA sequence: TGTGCCAGTAGTATTTTGGGAACAGGGGGCGGTGAAGCTTTCTTT.